This T cell receptor (beta chain) was identified during a study of OX40 agonist ivuxolimab in advanced cancers. In the study overall: Ivuxolimab was a fully human IgG2 agonistic monoclonal antibody targeting the costimulatory receptor OX40 (CD134). Three dose-escalation patients achieved partial responses, one with hepatocellular carcinoma and two with cutaneous melanoma. The paper reports the monotherapy dose-escalation portion (N ≈ 52 patients) of the phase I ivuxolimab trial. Prior anti-PD-1, anti-PD-L1 or anti-CTLA-4 therapy was permitted, and checkpoint inhibitors had been received by roughly 40% of dose-escalation patients. Intravenous ivuxolimab was administered to patients every 2 weeks at six dose levels: 0.01, 0.1, 0.3, 1.5, 3 and 10 mg/kg. A male proportion of about 79% and a mean age of roughly 55 years, ranging from roughly 20 to 80, were recorded for the dose-escalation cohort. Of the roughly 52 dose-escalation patients, hepatocellular carcinoma was present in approximately 20, melanoma in approximately 15, renal cell carcinoma in 9 and head and neck cancer in 9. Peripheral TCRbeta sequencing was intended to test whether TCR sequence diversity was altered and clonal T-cell expansion was caused by ivuxolimab. Paper-wide results and their limitations: Partial responders in the 0.1-3.0 mg/kg groups had among the lowest normalized peripheral clonal expansion, especially among CD8+ T cells. Low levels of normalized T-cell clonal expansion were also seen in some patients who did not respond. At doses of 0.1 to 3.0 mg/kg, clonal expansion of both CD4+ and CD8+ T cells in blood was seen between baseline and week 6. On average, CD8+ T cells showed more expanded clones than CD4+ T cells after ivuxolimab. Which antigens the clonally expanded peripheral T cells were specific for was not determined.

The junction shows trimming of 2 bases on V and 2 bases on J, plus 10 bases between the germline ends. The germline V gene specifies SNHLY as CDR1 and FYNNEI as CDR2. Its CDR3 holds 15 amino acids, cysteine through phenylalanine. Just the 45-base CDR3 DNA is kept, in frame starting at base 1. This clone was observed a handful of times. What this receptor recognizes is not known. Nothing much larger sits one base from this clone, and base qualities are not available. For sequencing of the TCRbeta CDR3 region, genomic DNA was extracted from the sorted cells. The immunoSEQ Assay was used to sequence the TCRbeta CDR3 regions. The table was pulled from immuneACCESS by TCRdb, which kept in-frame rearrangements only. Such tables lose some clones; where checked, under half of the loss comes from unresolved V genes, and the rest has no known cause. In all, the sample holds about 76,000 clones, and about 86% of those were seen once. 1.5% to 2% of the sample lies in the top ten.

Patients with autoimmune disease history or receiving systemic immunosuppression were excluded from the trial. Peripheral blood for TCR sequencing was collected from all dose cohorts at baseline, on cycle 4 day 1, and on cycle 7 day 1. Samples came from an open-label, multicenter, first-in-human phase I dose-escalation trial of ivuxolimab. Adults with locally advanced or metastatic melanoma, renal cell, hepatocellular, or head and neck squamous cell carcinoma were enrolled in the trial. Before TCR sequencing, CD4+ T cells and CD8+ T cells from peripheral blood were sorted into separate populations.

The chain is assembled from TRBV2 and TRBJ1-5; no D segment can be confidently identified. The TCR originated in an adult with an advanced solid tumor such as melanoma, head and neck, liver or kidney cancer. Here the sequenced sample was CD4+ or CD8+ T cells sorted from blood, taken in a trial of the OX40 agonist ivuxolimab. The bases read TGTGCCAGCAGTGAATTGAGGACGGGCAATCAGCCCCAGCATTTT. The encoded protein is CASSELRTGNQPQHF.